The 14 T cell receptor beta chains in this list originate from one sample, sequenced in a study of blood T cells in healthy people across ages. The authors ran a second PCR of roughly 6 to 12 cycles using a sample-barcoded 5' primer and a J-beta primer mix. MiXCR, applied by TCRdb to the 5' RACE reads, yields one record per CDR3 protein. The sample lists roughly 1.6 million distinct CDR3 sequences, 30% to 35% occurring once. Source material: blood. These receptors were obtained from a woman aged 25 to 39 in good health.

The table lists this clonotype with many counts. The chain combines TRBV7-9 with TRBJ2-3; D call uncertain. The CDR3 contains 17 residues. Germline-derived CDR1 and CDR2 are SEHNR and FQNEAQ (reference sequence). The germline V and J ends were trimmed by 6 bases and 0 bases, with 19 bases remaining between them. Here the CDR3 reads CASRARIRGSSTDTQYF. CDR3 nucleotides: TGTGCCAGCAGAGCCCGTATCCGCGGTAGCAGCACAGATACGCAGTATTTT.

V is TRBV9 and J is TRBJ2-3; no clear D. This CDR3 has 15 amino acids. Germline V gene sequence: CDR1 SGDLS, CDR2 YYNGEE. V lost 0 bases and J 0 bases, leaving 8 bases between the germline ends. CDR3 in DNA: TGTGCCAGCAGCGTAGGAGGCCTAAGCACAGATACGCAGTATTTT. This sequence encodes CASSVGGLSTDTQYF.

The chain couples TRBV27 to TRBJ2-1; D remains unclear. Trimming took off 2 bases at V and 3 bases at J, with 14 bases between the two ends. There are 16 residues in the CDR3. Germline values: CDR1 MNHEY, CDR2 SMNVEV (reference sequence). In DNA form, the CDR3 reads TGTGCCAGCAGTTTAGCTGCCTTTTCGATCTACAATGAGCAGTTCTTC. It codes for CASSLAAFSIYNEQFF.

V gene TRBV4-1 combines with J gene TRBJ2-1; 11 nucleotides line up with TRBD1. Germline lookup yields CDR1 MGHRA and CDR2 YSYEKL. CDR3 length: 18 amino acids. V dropped 3 bases and J dropped 6; count of bases not matched to a gene: 13. The CDR3 protein is CASSHAGQGVSLVNEQFF. Here the CDR3 DNA reads TGCGCCAGCAGCCATGCGGGACAGGGGGTTTCCCTTGTCAATGAGCAGTTCTTC.

The chain recombines TRBV21-1 with TRBJ2-1. The DNA end lines up better with TRBJ2-7; the J call may be wrong. TRBV21-1 is designated a pseudogene. The CDR3 length is 12 residues. CDR3 sequence reads: CALSGVRREQYF. The CDR3 region has the DNA TGTGCCCTGAGTGGGGTCCGCCGCGAGCAGTACTTC.

The rearrangement links TRBV5-5 to TRBJ2-5; D possibly corresponds to TRBD2 (5 bases). Near its end, the DNA agrees better with TRBJ2-7, so the J call may be wrong. The CDR3 has 13 residues. Germline CDR1 reads SGHKS; CDR2 reads YYEKEE (reference sequence). The CDR3 loop reads CASSLNGGREQYF. The CDR3 DNA follows: TGTGCCAGCAGCTTAAACGGAGGACGCGAGCAGTACTTC.

The J gene is TRBJ1-6, the V gene TRBV28; 7 bases agree with TRBD1. Germline CDR1 and CDR2: MDHEN and SYDVKM. With 8 bases clipped from V and 4 bases from J, the junction kept 5 bases outside the gene matches. This CDR3 is built from 14 residues. In nucleotides, the CDR3 is TGTGCCAGCGCCAACAGGGGATATAATTCACCCCTCCACTTT. Translation: CASANRGYNSPLHF.

The chain uses TRBV4-1 and TRBJ2-3, with D unresolved. V was clipped by 4 bases and J by 1 base, with 9 bases between them. Germline values: CDR1 MGHRA, CDR2 YSYEKL. The CDR3 consists of 14 residues. The CDR3, as DNA: TGCGCCAGCAGCCCACCTAAGGGCACAGATACGCAGTATTTT. Its protein is CASSPPKGTDTQYF.

This clonotype was seen more than once but under ten times. The V call is TRBV5-1, the J call TRBJ1-5; D call uncertain. Trimming removed 0 bases from V and 3 bases from J, with 13 bases in between. Germline V gives CDR1 SGHRS, CDR2 YFSETQ. The CDR3 runs to 16 residues. The chain's CDR3 is CASSLGDGPINQPQHF. CDR3 DNA: TGCGCCAGCAGCTTGGGAGACGGACCAATCAATCAGCCCCAGCATTTT.

This clonotype was detected a few times. The V call is TRBV20-1, the J call TRBJ2-1; the D call may be TRBD1 or TRBD2 (6 bases each). Trimming stripped 6 bases from V and 8 bases from J, with 17 bases between. Germline V CDR1 and CDR2: DFQATT, SNEGSKA (reference sequence). The CDR3 spans 13 residues. Here the CDR3 reads CSARDNFIDEQFF. The CDR3 coding sequence is TGCAGTGCGCGGGACAATTTTATCGATGAGCAGTTCTTC.

CDR3 sequence: CASSLTGGGHEQYF. For the CDR3, the DNA is TGTGCCAGCAGCTTGACGGGAGGAGGCCACGAGCAGTACTTC. The chain uses TRBV5-6 and TRBJ2-4; 7 bases map to TRBD2. The J call is in doubt because the DNA end fits TRBJ2-7 better. The germline gives CDR1 SGHDT, CDR2 YYEEEE. The CDR3 spans 14 residues.

This clonotype was seen more than once but under ten times. The chain employs TRBV7-9 and TRBJ1-1; D is uncertain. The CDR3 is 16 residues long. With 1 base removed from V and 2 bases from J, the gap between germline ends came to 14 bases. Per germline, CDR1 SEHNR and CDR2 FQNEAQ (reference sequence). The CDR3 spells CASSLGVSGRNTEAFF. In DNA, the CDR3 is TGTGCCAGCAGCTTAGGAGTTTCGGGCCGAAACACTGAAGCTTTCTTT.

This chain connects TRBV3-1 to TRBJ2-7; 8 nucleotides align to TRBD1. The CDR3 is 15 amino acids. The germline V gene encodes CDR1 LGHDT and CDR2 YNNKEL (reference sequence). V was clipped by 3 bases and J by 2 bases; unmatched bases: 6. This CDR3 reads CASSHRTGRTYEQYF. Here the CDR3 DNA reads TGTGCCAGCAGCCACCGGACAGGGAGGACCTACGAGCAGTACTTC.

With regard to this clonotype: At one of its ends the junction is not consistent with the germline gene, which may arise from a read error. The chain links TRBV15 to TRBJ2-7; D gene uncertain. The CDR3 loop spans 14 amino acids. The germline V gene encodes CDR1 LNHNV and CDR2 YYDKDF (reference sequence). CDR3 loop: CATGRESSSYEQYF. CDR3 nucleotide sequence: TGTGCCACCGGCAGAGAGAGTAGCAGCTACGAGCAGTACTTC.